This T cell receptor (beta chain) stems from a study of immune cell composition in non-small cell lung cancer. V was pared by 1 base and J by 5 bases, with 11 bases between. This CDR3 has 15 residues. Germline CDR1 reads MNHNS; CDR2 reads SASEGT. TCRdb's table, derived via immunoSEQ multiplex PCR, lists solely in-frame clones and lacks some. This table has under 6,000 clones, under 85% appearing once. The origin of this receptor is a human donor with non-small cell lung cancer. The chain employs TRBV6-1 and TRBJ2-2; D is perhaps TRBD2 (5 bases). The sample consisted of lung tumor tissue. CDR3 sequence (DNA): TGTGCCAGCAGTGAAGTTGGACGAGGGACCGGGGAGCTGTTTTTT. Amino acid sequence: CASSEVGRGTGELFF.